This T cell receptor beta chain was recorded in a study of cytomegalovirus exposure and HLA in healthy donors. The V end lost 1 base, the J end lost 1 base, and 8 bases lay between the germline ends. Germline V lookup: CDR1 LNHNV, CDR2 YYDKDF (reference sequence). The CDR3 sequence is 15 residues long. A few counts support this clone. PCR used 60 Vbeta primers and 13 Jbeta primers. Measured with immunoSEQ multiplex PCR; TCRdb has only the in-frame clones, and not every one. The sample has about 89,000 clones; less than 70% are singletons. Each donor was nominally healthy when sampled (though unrecorded immune exposures were likely).

The sequenced sample consisted of PBMCs. The TCR sequence derives from a human donor in good health. The rearrangement uses TRBV15 and TRBJ1-5; D not resolved. The CDR3 reads CATSRAGGSNQPQHF. CDR3 in DNA: TGTGCCACCAGCAGAGCGGGAGGGAGCAATCAGCCCCAGCATTTT.